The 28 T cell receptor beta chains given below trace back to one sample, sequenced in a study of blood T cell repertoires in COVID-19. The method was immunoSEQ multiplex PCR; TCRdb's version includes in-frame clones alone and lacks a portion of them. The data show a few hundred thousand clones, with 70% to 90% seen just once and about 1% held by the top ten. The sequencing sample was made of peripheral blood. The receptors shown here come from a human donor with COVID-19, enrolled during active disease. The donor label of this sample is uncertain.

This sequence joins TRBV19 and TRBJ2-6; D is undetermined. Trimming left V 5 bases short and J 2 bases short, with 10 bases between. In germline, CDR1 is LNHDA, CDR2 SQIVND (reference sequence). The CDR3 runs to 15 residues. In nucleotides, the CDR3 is TGTGCCAGTAGTCGGGTACCTCCTGGGGCCAACGTCCTGACTTTC. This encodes CASSRVPPGANVLTF.

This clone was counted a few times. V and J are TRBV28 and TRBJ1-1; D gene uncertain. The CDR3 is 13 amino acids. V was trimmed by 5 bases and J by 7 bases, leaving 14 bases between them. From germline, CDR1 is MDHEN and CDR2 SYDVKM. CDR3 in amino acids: CASSPPWTDEAFF. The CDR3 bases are TGTGCCAGCAGTCCTCCTTGGACTGATGAAGCTTTCTTT.

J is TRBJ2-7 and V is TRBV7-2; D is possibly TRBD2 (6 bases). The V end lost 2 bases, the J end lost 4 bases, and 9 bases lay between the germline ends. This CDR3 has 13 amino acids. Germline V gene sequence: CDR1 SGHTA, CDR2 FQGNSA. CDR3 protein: CASSLSGSYEQYF. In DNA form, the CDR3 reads TGTGCCAGCAGCTTAAGCGGGTCATACGAGCAGTACTTC.

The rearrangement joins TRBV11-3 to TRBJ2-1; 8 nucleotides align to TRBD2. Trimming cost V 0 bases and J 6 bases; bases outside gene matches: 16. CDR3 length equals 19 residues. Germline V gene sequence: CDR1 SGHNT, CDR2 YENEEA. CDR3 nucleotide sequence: TGTGCCAGCAGCTTAGATGGCGTTACTAGCGGAGGACGGGGCAATGAGCAGTTCTTC. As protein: CASSLDGVTSGGRGNEQFF.

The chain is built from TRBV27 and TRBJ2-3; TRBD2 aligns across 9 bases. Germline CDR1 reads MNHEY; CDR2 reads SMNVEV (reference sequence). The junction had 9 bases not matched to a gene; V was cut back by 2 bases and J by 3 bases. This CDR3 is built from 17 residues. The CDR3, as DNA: TGTGCCAGCAGTTTAGGCGGGGGGCTAGCGGGAACAGATACGCAGTATTTT. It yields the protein CASSLGGGLAGTDTQYF.

This chain's CDR3 is CASSVGGVSGNTIYF. The CDR3 nucleotides are TGTGCCAGCAGCGTAGGAGGAGTCTCTGGAAACACCATATATTTT. The chain is built from TRBV9 and TRBJ1-3, with D unclear. The CDR3 extends over 15 amino acids. V was cut by 0 bases and J by 0 bases, with 7 bases left in between. CDR1 and CDR2 (germline): SGDLS, YYNGEE.

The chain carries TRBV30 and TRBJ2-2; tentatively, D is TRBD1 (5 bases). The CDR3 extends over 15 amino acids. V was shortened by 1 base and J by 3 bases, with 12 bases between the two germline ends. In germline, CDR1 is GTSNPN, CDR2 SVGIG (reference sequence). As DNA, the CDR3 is TGTGCCTGGAGTGGGCAGGGTTATGACACCGGGGAGCTGTTTTTT. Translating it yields CAWSGQGYDTGELFF.

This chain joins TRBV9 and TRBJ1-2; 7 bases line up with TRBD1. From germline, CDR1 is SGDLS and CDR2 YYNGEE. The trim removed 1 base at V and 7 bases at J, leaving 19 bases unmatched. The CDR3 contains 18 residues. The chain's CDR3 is CASSVNWRIGRGKGGYTF. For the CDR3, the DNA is TGTGCCAGCAGCGTAAATTGGAGGATTGGCAGGGGGAAGGGTGGCTACACCTTC.

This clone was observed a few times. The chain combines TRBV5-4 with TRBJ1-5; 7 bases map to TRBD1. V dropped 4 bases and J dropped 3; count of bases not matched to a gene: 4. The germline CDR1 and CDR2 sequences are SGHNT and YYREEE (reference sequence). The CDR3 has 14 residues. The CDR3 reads CASSMTGSNQPQHF. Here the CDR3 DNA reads TGTGCCAGCAGCATGACAGGGTCCAATCAGCCCCAGCATTTT.

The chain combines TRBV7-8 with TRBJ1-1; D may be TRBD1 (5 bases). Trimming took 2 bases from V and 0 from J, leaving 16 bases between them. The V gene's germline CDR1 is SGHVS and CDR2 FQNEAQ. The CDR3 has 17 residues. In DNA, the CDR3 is TGTGCCAGCAGCTTATTCTCCCGTAGGGGCATGAACACTGAAGCTTTCTTT. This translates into CASSLFSRRGMNTEAFF.

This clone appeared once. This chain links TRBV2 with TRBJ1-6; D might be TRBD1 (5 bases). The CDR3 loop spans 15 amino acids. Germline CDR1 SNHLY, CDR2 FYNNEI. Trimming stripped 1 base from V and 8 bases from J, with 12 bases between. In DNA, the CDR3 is TGTGCCAGCAGTGAAGACCAGGGAAAAGATTCACCCCTCCACTTT. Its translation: CASSEDQGKDSPLHF.

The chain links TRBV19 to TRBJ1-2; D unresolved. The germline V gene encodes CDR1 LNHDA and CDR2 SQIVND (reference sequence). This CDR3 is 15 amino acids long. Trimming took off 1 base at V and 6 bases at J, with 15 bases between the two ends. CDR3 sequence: CASSIGRGDRNGYTF. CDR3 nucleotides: TGTGCCAGTAGTATAGGACGCGGGGATAGGAATGGCTACACCTTC.

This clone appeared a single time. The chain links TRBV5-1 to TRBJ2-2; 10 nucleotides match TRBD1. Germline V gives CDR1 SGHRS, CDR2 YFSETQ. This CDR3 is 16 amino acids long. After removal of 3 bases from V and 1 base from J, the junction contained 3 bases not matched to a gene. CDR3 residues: CASSYRTGGNTGELFF. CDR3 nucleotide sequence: TGCGCCAGCAGCTACAGGACAGGGGGGAACACCGGGGAGCTGTTTTTT.

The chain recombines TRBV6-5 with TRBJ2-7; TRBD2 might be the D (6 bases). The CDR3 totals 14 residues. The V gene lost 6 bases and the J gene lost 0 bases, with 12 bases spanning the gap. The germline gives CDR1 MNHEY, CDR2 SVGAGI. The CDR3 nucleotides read TGTGCCAGCAGCCGACTAGGAAGCTCCTACGAGCAGTACTTC. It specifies CASSRLGSSYEQYF.

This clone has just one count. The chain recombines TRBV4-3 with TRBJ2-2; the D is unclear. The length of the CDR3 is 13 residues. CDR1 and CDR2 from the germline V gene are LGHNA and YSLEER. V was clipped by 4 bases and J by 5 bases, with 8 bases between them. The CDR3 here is CASSPGRTGELFF. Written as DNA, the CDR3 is TGCGCCAGCAGCCCTGGTAGAACCGGGGAGCTGTTTTTT.

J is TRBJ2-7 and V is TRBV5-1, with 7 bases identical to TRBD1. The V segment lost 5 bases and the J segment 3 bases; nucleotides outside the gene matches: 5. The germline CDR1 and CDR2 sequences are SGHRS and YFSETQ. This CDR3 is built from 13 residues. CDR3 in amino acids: CASRLGQFYEQYF. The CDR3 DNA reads TGCGCCAGCAGACTGGGACAGTTCTACGAGCAGTACTTC.

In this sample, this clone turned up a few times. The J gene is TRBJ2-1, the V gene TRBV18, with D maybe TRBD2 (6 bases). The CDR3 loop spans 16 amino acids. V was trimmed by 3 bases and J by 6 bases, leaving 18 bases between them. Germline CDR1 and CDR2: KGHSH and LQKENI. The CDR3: CASSPRGGYVGNEQFF. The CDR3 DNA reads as TGTGCCAGCTCACCCCGTGGGGGGTATGTGGGCAATGAGCAGTTCTTC.

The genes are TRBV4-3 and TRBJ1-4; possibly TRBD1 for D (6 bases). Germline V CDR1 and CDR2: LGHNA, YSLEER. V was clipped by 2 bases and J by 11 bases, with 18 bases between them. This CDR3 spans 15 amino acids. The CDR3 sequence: CASSQTGTTIRKLFF. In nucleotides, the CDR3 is TGCGCCAGCAGCCAAACCGGGACAACCATACGTAAACTGTTTTTT.

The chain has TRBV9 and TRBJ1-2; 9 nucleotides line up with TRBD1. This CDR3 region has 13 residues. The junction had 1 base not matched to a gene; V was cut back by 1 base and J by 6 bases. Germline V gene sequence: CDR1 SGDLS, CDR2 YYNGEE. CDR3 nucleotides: TGTGCCAGCAGCGTAAGGACAGGGGATGGCTACACCTTC. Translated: CASSVRTGDGYTF. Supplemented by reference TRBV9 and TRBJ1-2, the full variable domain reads DSGVTQTPKHLITATGQRVTLRCSPRSGDLSVYWYQQSLDQGLQFLIQYYNGEERAKGNILERFSAQQFPDLHSELNLSSLELGDSALYFCASSVRTGDGYTFGSGTRLTVV.

The chain's CDR3 is CASSRSTSVGDDEQFF. DNA of the CDR3: TGTGCCAGCAGCCGCTCGACTAGCGTAGGAGACGATGAGCAGTTCTTC. This chain links TRBV4-2 with TRBJ2-1, with TRBD2 matching 8 bases. Germline CDR1 and CDR2: LGHNA and YNFKEQ. After removal of 4 bases from V and 8 bases from J, the junction contained 13 bases not matched to a gene. The CDR3 runs to 16 residues.

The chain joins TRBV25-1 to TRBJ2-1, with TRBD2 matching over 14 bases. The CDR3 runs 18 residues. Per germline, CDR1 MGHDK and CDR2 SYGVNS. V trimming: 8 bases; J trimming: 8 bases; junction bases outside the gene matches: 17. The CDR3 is CASVSGAAGTSGSYEQFF. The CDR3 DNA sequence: TGTGCCAGCGTATCGGGGGCAGCCGGGACTAGCGGGAGCTATGAGCAGTTCTTC.

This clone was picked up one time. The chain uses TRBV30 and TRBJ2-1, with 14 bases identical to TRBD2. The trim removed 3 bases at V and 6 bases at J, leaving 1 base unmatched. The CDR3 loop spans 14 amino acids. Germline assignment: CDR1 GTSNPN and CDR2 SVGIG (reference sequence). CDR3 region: CAWRGLAGVNEQFF. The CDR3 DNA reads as TGTGCCTGGAGGGGACTAGCGGGAGTCAATGAGCAGTTCTTC.

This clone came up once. This CDR3 is CSVHQTGAMNTEAFF. CDR3 coding DNA: TGCAGCGTTCATCAAACAGGGGCGATGAACACTGAAGCTTTCTTT. The rearrangement uses TRBV29-1 and TRBJ1-1; 7 nucleotides align to TRBD1. The CDR3 runs to 15 residues. Germline CDR1 SQVTM, CDR2 ANQGSEA. The J segment lost 0 bases and the V segment lost 5 bases, leaving 9 bases of the junction unmatched.

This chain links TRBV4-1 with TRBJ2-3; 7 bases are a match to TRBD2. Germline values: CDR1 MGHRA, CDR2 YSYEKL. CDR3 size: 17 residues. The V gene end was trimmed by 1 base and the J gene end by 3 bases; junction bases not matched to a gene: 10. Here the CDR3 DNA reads TGCGCCAGCAGCCAAGCTCCAGCGGGAATTGTTACAGATACGCAGTATTTT. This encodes CASSQAPAGIVTDTQYF.

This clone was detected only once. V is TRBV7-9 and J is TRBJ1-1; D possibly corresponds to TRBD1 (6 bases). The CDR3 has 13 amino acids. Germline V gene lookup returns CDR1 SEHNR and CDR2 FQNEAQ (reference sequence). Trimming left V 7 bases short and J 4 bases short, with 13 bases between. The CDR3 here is CASTQGTVTEAFF. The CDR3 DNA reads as TGTGCCAGCACCCAGGGGACGGTCACTGAAGCTTTCTTT. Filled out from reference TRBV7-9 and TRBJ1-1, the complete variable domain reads DTGVSQNPRHKITKRGQNVTFRCDPISEHNRLYWYRQTLGQGPEFLTYFQNEAQLEKSRLLSDRFSAERPKGSFSTLEIQRTEQGDSAMYLCASTQGTVTEAFFGQGTRLTVV.

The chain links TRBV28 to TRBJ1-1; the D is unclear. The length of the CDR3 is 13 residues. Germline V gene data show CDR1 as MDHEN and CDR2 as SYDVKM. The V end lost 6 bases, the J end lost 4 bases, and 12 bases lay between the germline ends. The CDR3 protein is CASRPGRATEAFF. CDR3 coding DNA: TGTGCCAGCAGGCCGGGAAGGGCCACTGAAGCTTTCTTT.

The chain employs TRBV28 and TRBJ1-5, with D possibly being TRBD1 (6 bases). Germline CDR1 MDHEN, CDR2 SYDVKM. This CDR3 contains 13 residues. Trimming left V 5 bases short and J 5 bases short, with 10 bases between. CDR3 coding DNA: TGTGCCAGCAGTACGACAGGACATCAGCCCCAGCATTTT. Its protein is CASSTTGHQPQHF.

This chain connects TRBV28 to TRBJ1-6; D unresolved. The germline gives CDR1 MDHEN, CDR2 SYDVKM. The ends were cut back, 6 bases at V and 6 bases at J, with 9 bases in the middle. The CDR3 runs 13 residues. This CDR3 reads CASRPPINSPLHF. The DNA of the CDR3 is TGTGCCAGCAGGCCCCCTATTAATTCACCCCTCCACTTT.